This section outlines one T cell receptor beta chain sequence together with its context. Antigen: not known. This entry is derived from a study of cytomegalovirus exposure and HLA in healthy donors. Study-wide results and limits: Researchers counted about 150 TCR beta chains as cytomegalovirus-associated.

The PCR contained 60 Vbeta and 13 Jbeta primers. Sequencing used immunoSEQ multiplex PCR; TCRdb keeps in-frame clones, though not all of them. The repertoire table contains nearly 200,000 clones. The sequenced material came from PBMCs. This clonotype was sampled from a boy aged 10-17 years in good health and CMV-seronegative.

As DNA, the CDR3 is TGTGCCAGCAGTAATGTGAGCGGGGGATGGGAGACCCAGTACTTC. Its translation: CASSNVSGGWETQYF. The chain combines TRBV6-5 with TRBJ2-5; 8 bases fit TRBD2. V was clipped by 5 bases and J by 5 bases; unmatched bases: 10. This CDR3 has 15 amino acids. Germline values: CDR1 MNHEY, CDR2 SVGAGI.